This T cell receptor (beta chain) was captured in a study of T cells in Graves' hyperthyroidism and ophthalmopathy. Across the whole study: Sampling of peripheral blood happened at initial diagnosis, prior to any treatment.

This CDR3 is 15 amino acids long. The germline CDR1 and CDR2 sequences are LNHDA and SQIVND (reference sequence). V gave up 1 base and J gave up 5 bases, with 14 bases separating them. Using RNA transcripts as the source, TCR beta CDR3 regions were amplified. The primer set for the first-round RT-PCR of the TCR CDR3 was HTBI. TCRdb ran MiXCR on the multiplex PCR reads and lists one entry per CDR3 protein. Of 330,000 or so distinct CDR3 sequences listed, around 20% are singletons. The chain links TRBV19 to TRBJ2-5, with a tentative D call TRBD1 (6 bases). The sequenced sample was blood. The TCR originated in a man aged 50-60 years with Graves' ophthalmopathy. CDR3 residues: CASSIGPGQGETQYF. CDR3 in DNA: TGTGCCAGTAGTATAGGACCAGGGCAGGGGGAGACCCAGTACTTC.